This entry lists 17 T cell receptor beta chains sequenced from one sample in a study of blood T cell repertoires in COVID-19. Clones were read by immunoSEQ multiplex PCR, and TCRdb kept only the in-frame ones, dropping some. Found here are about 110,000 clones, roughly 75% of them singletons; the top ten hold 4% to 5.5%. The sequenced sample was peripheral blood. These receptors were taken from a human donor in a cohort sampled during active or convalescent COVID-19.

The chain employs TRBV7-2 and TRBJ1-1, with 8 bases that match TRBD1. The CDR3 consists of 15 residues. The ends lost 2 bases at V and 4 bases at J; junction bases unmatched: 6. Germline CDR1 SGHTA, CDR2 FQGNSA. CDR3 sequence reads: CASSLSAGGLTEAFF. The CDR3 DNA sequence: TGTGCCAGCAGCTTAAGTGCAGGGGGCCTCACTGAAGCTTTCTTT. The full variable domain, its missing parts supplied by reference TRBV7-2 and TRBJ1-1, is GAGVSQSPSNKVTEKGKDVELRCDPISGHTALYWYRQSLGQGLEFLIYFQGNSAPDKSGLPSDRFSAERTGGSVSTLTIQRTQQEDSAVYLCASSLSAGGLTEAFFGQGTRLTVV.

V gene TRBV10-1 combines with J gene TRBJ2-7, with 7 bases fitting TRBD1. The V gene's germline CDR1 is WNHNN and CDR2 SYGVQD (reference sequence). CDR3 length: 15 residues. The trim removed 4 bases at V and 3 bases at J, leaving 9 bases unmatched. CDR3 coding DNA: TGCGCCAGCAGTGCCGGGACAGCTCCGGACTACGAGCAGTACTTC. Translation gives CASSAGTAPDYEQYF.

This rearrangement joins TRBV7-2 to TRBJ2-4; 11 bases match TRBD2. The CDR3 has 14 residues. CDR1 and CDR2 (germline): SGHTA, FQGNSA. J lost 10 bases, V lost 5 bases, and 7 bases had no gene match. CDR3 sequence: CASSTGLAGGIQYF. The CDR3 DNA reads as TGTGCCAGCAGCACCGGGCTAGCGGGAGGAATTCAGTACTTC.

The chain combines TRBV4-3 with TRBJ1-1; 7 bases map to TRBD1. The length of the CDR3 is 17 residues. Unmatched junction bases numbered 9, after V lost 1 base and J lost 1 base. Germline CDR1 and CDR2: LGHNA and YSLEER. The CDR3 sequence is CASSQGQGGMENTEAFF. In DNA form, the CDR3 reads TGCGCCAGCAGCCAAGGACAGGGTGGAATGGAGAACACTGAAGCTTTCTTT.

CDR3 bases: TGTGCCTGGAATGAGGTTGCGAACAATGAGCAGTTCTTC. The encoded protein is CAWNEVANNEQFF. V is TRBV30 and J is TRBJ2-1; D is ambiguous. CDR3 length: 13 residues. CDR1 and CDR2 from the germline V gene are GTSNPN and SVGIG (reference sequence). The V gene lost 4 bases and the J gene lost 5 bases, with 12 bases spanning the gap.

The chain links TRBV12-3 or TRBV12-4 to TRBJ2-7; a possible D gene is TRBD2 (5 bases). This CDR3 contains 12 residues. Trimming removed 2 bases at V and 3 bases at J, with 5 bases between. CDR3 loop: CASSLRGYEQYF. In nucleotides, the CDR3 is TGTGCCAGCAGTTTACGGGGCTACGAGCAGTACTTC.

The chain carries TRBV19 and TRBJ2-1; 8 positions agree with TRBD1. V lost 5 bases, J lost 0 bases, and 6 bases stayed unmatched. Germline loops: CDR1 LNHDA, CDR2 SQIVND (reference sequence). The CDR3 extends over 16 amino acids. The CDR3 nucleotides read TGTGCCAGTAGTCTGTGGACAGGGATCTCCTACAATGAGCAGTTCTTC. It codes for CASSLWTGISYNEQFF.

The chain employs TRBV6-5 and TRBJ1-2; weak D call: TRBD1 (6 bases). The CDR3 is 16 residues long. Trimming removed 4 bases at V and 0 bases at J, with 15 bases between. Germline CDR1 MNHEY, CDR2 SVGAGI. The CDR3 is CASSSSRDTPNYGYTF. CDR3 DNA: TGTGCCAGCAGTTCCTCCCGGGACACACCTAACTATGGCTACACCTTC.

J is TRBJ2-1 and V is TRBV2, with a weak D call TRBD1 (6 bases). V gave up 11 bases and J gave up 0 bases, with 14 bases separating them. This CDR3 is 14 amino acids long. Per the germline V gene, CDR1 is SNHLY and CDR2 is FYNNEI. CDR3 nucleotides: TGTGCCGACTCAGCGGACAGCTCCTACAATGAGCAGTTCTTC. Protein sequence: CADSADSSYNEQFF. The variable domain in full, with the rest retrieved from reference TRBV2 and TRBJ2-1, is EPEVTQTPSHQVTQMGQEVILRCVPISNHLYFYWYRQILGQKVEFLVSFYNNEISEKSEIFDDQFSVERPDGSNFTLKIRSTKLEDSAMYFCADSADSSYNEQFFGPGTRLTVL.

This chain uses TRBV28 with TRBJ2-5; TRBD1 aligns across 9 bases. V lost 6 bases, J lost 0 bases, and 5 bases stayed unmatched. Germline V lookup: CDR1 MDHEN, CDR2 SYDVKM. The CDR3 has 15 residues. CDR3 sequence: CASRAGTGNQETQYF. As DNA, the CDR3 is TGTGCCAGCAGAGCCGGGACAGGGAACCAAGAGACCCAGTACTTC.

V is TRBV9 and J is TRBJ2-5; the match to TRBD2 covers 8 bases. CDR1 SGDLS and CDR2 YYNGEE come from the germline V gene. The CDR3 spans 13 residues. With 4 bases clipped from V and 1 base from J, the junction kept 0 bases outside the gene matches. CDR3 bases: TGTGCCAGCAGCCGGGGGGGCCAAGAGACCCAGTACTTC. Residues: CASSRGGQETQYF.

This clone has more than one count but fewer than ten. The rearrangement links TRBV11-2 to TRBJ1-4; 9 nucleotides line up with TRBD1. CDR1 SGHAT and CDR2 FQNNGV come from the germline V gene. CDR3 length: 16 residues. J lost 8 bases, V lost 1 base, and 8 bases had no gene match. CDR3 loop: CASSLVWWDREEKLFF. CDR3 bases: TGTGCCAGCAGCTTAGTCTGGTGGGACAGGGAAGAAAAACTGTTTTTT.

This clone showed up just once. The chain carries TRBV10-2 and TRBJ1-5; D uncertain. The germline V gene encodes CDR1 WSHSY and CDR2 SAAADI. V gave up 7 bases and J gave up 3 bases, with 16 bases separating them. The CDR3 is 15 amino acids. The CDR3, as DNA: TGCGCCAGCAATTCGGACGGAGGTAACAATCAGCCCCAGCATTTT. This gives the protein CASNSDGGNNQPQHF.

CDR3 DNA sequence: TGTGCCAGCTCTTATACCGGGAGGGAGCAGTACTTC. Translating it yields CASSYTGREQYF. The V gene is TRBV28, the J gene TRBJ2-7; 7 positions agree with TRBD2. There are 12 residues in the CDR3. J lost 7 bases, V lost 8 bases, and 8 bases had no gene match. Germline CDR1 is MDHEN and CDR2 is SYDVKM.

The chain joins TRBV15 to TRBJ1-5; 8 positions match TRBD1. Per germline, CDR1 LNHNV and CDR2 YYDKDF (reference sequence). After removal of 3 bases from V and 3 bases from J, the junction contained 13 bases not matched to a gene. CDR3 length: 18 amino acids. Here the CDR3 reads CATSRGYGQGMYNQPQHF. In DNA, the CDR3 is TGTGCCACCAGCAGGGGTTATGGACAGGGTATGTACAATCAGCCCCAGCATTTT.

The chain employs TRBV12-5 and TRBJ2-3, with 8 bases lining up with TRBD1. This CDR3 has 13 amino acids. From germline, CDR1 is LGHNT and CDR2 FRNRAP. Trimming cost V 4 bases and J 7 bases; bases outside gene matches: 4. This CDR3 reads CASGWQGAYTQYF. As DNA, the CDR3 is TGTGCTAGTGGTTGGCAGGGGGCCTATACGCAGTATTTT.

Written as DNA, the CDR3 is TGTGCCAGCAGTCCCCATACTTATGGCTACACCTTC. Translated, it gives CASSPHTYGYTF. The chain uses TRBV28 and TRBJ1-2; D is ambiguous. V dropped 5 bases and J dropped 5 bases, with 9 bases sitting between them. Germline assignment: CDR1 MDHEN and CDR2 SYDVKM. This CDR3 is 12 amino acids long.